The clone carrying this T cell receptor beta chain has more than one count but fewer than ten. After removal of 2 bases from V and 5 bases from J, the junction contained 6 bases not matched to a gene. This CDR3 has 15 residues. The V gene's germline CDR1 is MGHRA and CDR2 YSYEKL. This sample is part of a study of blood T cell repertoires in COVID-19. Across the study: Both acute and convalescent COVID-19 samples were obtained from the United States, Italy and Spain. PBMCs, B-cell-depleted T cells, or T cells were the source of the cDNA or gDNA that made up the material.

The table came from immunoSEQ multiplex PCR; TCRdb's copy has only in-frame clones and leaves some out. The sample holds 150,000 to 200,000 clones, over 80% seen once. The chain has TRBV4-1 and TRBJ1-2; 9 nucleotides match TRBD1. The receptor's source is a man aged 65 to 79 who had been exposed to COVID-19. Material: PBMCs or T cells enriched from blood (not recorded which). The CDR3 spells CASSQMVGTGYGYTF. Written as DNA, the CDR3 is TGCGCCAGCAGCCAAATGGTAGGGACAGGGTATGGCTACACCTTC.